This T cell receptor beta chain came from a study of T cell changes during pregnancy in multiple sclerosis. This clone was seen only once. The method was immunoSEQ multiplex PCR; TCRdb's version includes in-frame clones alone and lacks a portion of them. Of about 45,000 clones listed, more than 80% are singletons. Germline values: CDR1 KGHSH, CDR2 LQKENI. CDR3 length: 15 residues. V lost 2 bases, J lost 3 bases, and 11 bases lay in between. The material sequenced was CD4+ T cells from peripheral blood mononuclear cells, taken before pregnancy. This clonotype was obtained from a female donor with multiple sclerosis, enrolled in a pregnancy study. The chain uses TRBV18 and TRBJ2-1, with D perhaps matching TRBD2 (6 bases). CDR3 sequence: CASSPGGTHYNEQFF. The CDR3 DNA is TGTGCCAGCTCACCAGGGGGGACCCACTACAATGAGCAGTTCTTC. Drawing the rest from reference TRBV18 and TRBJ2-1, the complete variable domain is NAGVMQNPRHLVRRRGQEARLRCSPMKGHSHVYWYRQLPEEGLKFMVYLQKENIIDESGMPKERFSAEFPKEGPSILRIQQVVRGDSAAYFCASSPGGTHYNEQFFGPGTRLTVL.